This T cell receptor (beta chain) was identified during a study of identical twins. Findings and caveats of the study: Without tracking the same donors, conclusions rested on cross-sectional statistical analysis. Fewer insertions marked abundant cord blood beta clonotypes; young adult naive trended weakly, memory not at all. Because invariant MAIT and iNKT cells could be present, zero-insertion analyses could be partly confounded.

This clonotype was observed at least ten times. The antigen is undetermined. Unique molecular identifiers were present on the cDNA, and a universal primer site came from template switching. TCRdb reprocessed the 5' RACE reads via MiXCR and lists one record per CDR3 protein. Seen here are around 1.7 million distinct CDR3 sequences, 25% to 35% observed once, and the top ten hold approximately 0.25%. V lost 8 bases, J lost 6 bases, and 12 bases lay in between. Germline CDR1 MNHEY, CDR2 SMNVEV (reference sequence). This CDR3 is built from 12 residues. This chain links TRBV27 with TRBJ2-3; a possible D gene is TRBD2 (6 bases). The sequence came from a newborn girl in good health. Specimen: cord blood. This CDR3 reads CASAGFTDTQYF. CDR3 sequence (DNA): TGTGCCAGCGCGGGATTCACTGATACGCAGTATTTT.